This TCR beta chain was recorded in a study of cytomegalovirus exposure and HLA in healthy donors. Germline CDR1 is SGHTA and CDR2 is FQGNSA. V was pared by 2 bases and J by 4 bases, with 10 bases of the junction left unmatched. The CDR3 totals 17 residues. Researchers ran the PCR with 60 Vbeta and 13 Jbeta primers. Sequenced by immunoSEQ multiplex PCR; TCRdb stores in-frame clones only, minus some. The data hold approximately 210,000 clones, with 75% to 85% observed a single time. The chain recombines TRBV7-2 with TRBJ1-2; TRBD1 matches 10 bases. This TCR was sampled from a woman between 50 and 59 years old in good health and CMV-seronegative. Sequences were obtained from PBMCs. CDR3 sequence reads: CASSLFKGTGATYGYTF. CDR3 in DNA: TGTGCCAGCAGCTTATTTAAGGGGACAGGGGCCACCTATGGCTACACCTTC.